This section outlines one T cell receptor (beta chain) sequence together with its context. This CDR3 has 16 amino acids. The ends were cut back, 4 bases at V and 1 base at J, with 13 bases in the middle. CDR1 and CDR2 (germline): MNHEY, SMNVEV (reference sequence). These data come from a study of blood T cells in healthy people across ages. Sample-barcoded 5' priming and a J-beta primer mix drove a second PCR of roughly 7 to 11 cycles. From the 5' RACE reads, TCRdb called clonotypes with MiXCR, one entry per CDR3 protein. The sample consists of hundreds of thousands of distinct CDR3 sequences, 21% of them appearing once.

V and J are TRBV27 and TRBJ2-2; D ambiguous. Sample: blood. This clonotype was obtained from a man aged 65-85 years in good health. CDR3 amino acids: CASSWELPRNTGELFF. In DNA form, the CDR3 reads TGTGCCAGCAGTTGGGAACTGCCGCGGAACACCGGGGAGCTGTTTTTT.